The entry that follows covers one T cell receptor (beta chain) sequence. The antigen it binds to is not known. No base qualities exist here, and no much larger clone lies one base off it. The data originate from a study of tissue T cells after allogeneic stem cell transplantation (dated by TCRdb to 2021 to 2024). Some background on the complete study: When multiple samples of a tissue were available, H&E sections were reviewed by a pathologist, and samples with histologically apparent lymphocytes were prioritized for sequencing. Using research autopsies of patients with and without GVHD, plus mouse models of GVHD, the study profiled TCR beta repertoires across many tissues. On the human side, the study was prospective and observational, with no blinding or randomization. Broader findings and caveats from the paper: Blood and spleen T cells captured only a limited portion of the TCR repertoire detected in tissues, in both patients and mice. Within patients, how anatomically similar tissues were was a major factor shaping TCR repertoire composition, regardless of disease or transplant status. Not many T cell clones showed up in more than one patient, yet clustering based on motifs uncovered repertoire signatures that were shared across patients in a tissue-specific way. No blood samples were available from the non-GVHD comparator patients. The study did not determine which tissue TCRs were alloreactive or antigen-specific, and some clones might have been persisting host cells. The patient cohort was small and clinically heterogeneous, and sampling depth was acknowledged as a limitation.

The library was produced with the immunoSEQ multiplex PCR assay. TCRbeta CDR3 sequencing was done by Adaptive Biotechnologies at survey depth, reporting CDR3 sequences, V/J genes, productive frequency and template counts. TCR beta CDR3 regions were amplified from genomic DNA instead of RNA. On the authors' methods: Pairwise repertoire overlap between tissues was quantified with Jensen-Shannon divergence, where 1 means complete divergence and 0 identical. Tissues were grouped by single-linkage agglomerative hierarchical clustering of pairwise JSD values, and the clustering results were shown as dendrograms. GLIPH2 was applied to all patient samples using simulation_depth 1000, kmer_min_depth 3, and cdr3_length_cutoff 8, and only groups with more than two unique CDR3s were retained. A standardized tissue-overlap score extrapolated Jaccard GLIPH-group overlap across patients to a standard repertoire size of 1000 clones. Linear mixed-effect models, with tissue included as a fixed effect and individual included as a random effect, were used to assess associations of diversity with clinical or experimental variables. The source is immuneACCESS, and TCRdb retained only in-frame sequences with V and J called. Part of the clones is not carried over; for the studies checked, unresolved V genes explain less than half of this, and the remainder is unexplained. V, J and clone size are those of that table, while D and trimming were read from the DNA. The table for this sample lists under 30,000 clones; less than 75% of them were counted only once. The ten largest clones take up roughly 8% of the sample.

The time point label corresponds to: human tissue collected at research (rapid) autopsy. Three non-HCT comparator patients who had other cancers, at least five GI tract samples, and no known GI disease at death were chosen retrospectively. Autopsy tissues, which were obtained after a median post-mortem interval of approximately 10 hours, included GI sites from esophagus to rectum, liver, skin and lymphoid organs including spleen. Each autopsy specimen was bisected, with one portion flash-frozen in liquid nitrogen and the remainder formalin-fixed, and the outer muscle layers of GI specimens were removed. Genomic DNA was extracted from frozen tissues using the Mag-Bind Blood & Tissue DNA HDQ 96 Kit on a Chemagic 360 or the DNeasy Blood & Tissue Kit. Because of concern about red blood cell contamination, extracted DNA was further purified using the Genomic DNA Clean & Concentrator-25 kit. Reading from cysteine to phenylalanine, the CDR3 counts 16 amino acids. Of the read, only the CDR3 DNA is kept; its 48 bases are in frame from base 1. Relative to germline, V is missing 1 base and J is missing 6 bases, with 7 bases of the junction outside any gene match. The germline V gene gives CDR1 as SGHRS and CDR2 as YFSETQ.

This specimen consisted of tissue from the ileum, obtained at autopsy. This receptor was identified in a female donor over 55 with lung cancer. This receptor chain uses TRBV5-1 and TRBJ2-5; 12 bases in the middle match TRBD1. The CDR3: CASSLIGTGGLQTQYF. The sequenced DNA: TGCGCCAGCAGCTTGATCGGGACAGGGGGCCTCCAGACCCAGTACTTC.